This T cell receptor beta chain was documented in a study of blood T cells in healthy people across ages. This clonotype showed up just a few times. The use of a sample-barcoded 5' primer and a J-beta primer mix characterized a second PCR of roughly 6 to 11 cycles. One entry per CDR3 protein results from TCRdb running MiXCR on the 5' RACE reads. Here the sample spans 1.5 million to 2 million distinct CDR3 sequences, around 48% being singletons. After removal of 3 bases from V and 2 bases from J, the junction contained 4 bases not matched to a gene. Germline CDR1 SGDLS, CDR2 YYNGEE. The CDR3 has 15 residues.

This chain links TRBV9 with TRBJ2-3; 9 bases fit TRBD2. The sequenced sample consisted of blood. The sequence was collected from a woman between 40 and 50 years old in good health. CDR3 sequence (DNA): TGTGCCAGCAGCGCCCGCGGGGGGGCCACAGATACGCAGTATTTT. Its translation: CASSARGGATDTQYF. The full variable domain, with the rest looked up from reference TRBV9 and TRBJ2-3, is DSGVTQTPKHLITATGQRVTLRCSPRSGDLSVYWYQQSLDQGLQFLIQYYNGEERAKGNILERFSAQQFPDLHSELNLSSLELGDSALYFCASSARGGATDTQYFGPGTRLTVL.